This TCR beta chain derives from a study of blood T cells in healthy people across ages (dated by TCRdb to the mid-2010s). Regarding the complete study: In model experiments, template switching captured about one uniquely barcoded TCR beta cDNA molecule for every two T cells. To avoid experimental bias, donors of different ages were randomly spread across the sequencing lanes. Two additional independent replicas of 1 million unique cDNA reads from the same blood draw were analyzed for two donors (one aged 18 to 30 and one aged 80 or older). Four age groups were formed from the donors: young (average approximately 15 years), middle-aged (approximately 40), aged (roughly 59) and long-lived (approximately 78). The study measured age-related changes in TCR beta repertoire diversity using deep sequencing normalized with unique cDNA molecular identifiers. Findings and caveats that apply to the study as a whole: A strong correlation was found between observed TCR beta diversity and the percentage of naive T cells measured by flow cytometry. Estimates of total diversity based on one million sequenced T cells were regarded as lower bounds and as underestimates. Conclusive comparison of naive and antigen-experienced compartments was prevented by the profiling of bulk unsorted PBMCs. Observed TCR beta diversity per million T cells fell roughly linearly with age, and a significant reduction was already apparent by age about 43. The CMV infection status of donors was not known, potentially confounding age-related changes in expanded clonotypes. Compared with the aged group, the long-lived group had more naive CD4+ T cells, fewer expanded clones and increased TCR diversity, suggesting age selection.

The donors were around 39 Caucasian individuals from Russia, aged 6 to 90 years, who were systemically healthy. Roughly 10 milliliters of peripheral blood were collected from each donor into EDTA-treated Vacutainer tubes. PBMCs were isolated by Ficoll-Paque density-gradient centrifugation, with at least 7 million obtained per sample. Trizol reagent was used to extract total RNA from the PBMCs, yielding at least 5 micrograms per sample. Naive CD45RAhigh/CD27high T cell percentages were measured by flow cytometry on a PBMC aliquot from every donor. Library generation was performed with 5' RACE. Sequencing was carried out with an Illumina HiSeq 2500. A second PCR of about 7 to 12 cycles was performed with a sample-barcoded 5' primer and a J-beta primer mix. Each TCR beta cDNA molecule received a unique molecular identifier from a template-switch 5' adaptor carrying 12 random nucleotides. Each sample yielded at least 2.5 million CDR3-containing paired-end reads. First-strand cDNA synthesis was performed from all RNA using the Mint cDNA synthesis kit, with priming by a TRBC-specific oligonucleotide. After uracil-DNA glycosylase treatment, a first 18-cycle PCR used universal primers M1SS and BC2_uni_R on all cDNA. In the source study's methods: Each sample was normalized by randomly selecting 1 million high-quality reads, each carrying a distinct molecular identifier. Instead of being binned into consensus sequences, reads with shared molecular identifiers were discarded. MiTCR, set to a Q25 quality threshold and the strictest error-elimination algorithm, was used for CDR3 identification, clonotype clustering and error correction. Lower-bound total TCR beta diversity was estimated with a nonparametric unseen species model using Euler transformation. The raw public data were reprocessed by TCRdb itself: fastp quality trimming at Q25, MiXCR clonotype calling, in-frame beta chains only. Entries that share a CDR3 protein sequence are merged under the most common genes and DNA. TCRdb, not the original authors, processed these V and J calls. Across this sample there are some 1,500,000 distinct CDR3 sequences, with approximately 43% seen only once. The ten largest clones represent under 5% of the sample.

Based on the germline V gene, the CDR1 and CDR2 sequences are SGHTA and FQGNSA. Taken from cysteine to phenylalanine, the CDR3 has 15 residues. The CDR3 DNA has 45 bases and is translated from base 1. Regarding this clonotype: Its antigen remains undetermined. At one of its ends the junction is not consistent with the germline gene, which may arise from a read error.

The clonotype was recovered from a woman aged 18 to 35 in good health. The chain employs TRBV7-2 and TRBJ2-7; the D gene is perhaps TRBD1 or TRBD2, each of them matching over 5 bases. Source material: blood. The DNA sequence is TGTGCCAGCAGCGGGCCGGGACGTAGCTCCTACGGGCAGTACTTC. It translates to CASSGPGRSSYGQYF.